This T cell receptor (beta chain) was found in a study of shared clonotypes between healthy human individuals. About the research overall: Every donor yielded three CD4 naive, three CD4 memory, two CD8 naive and one CD8 memory plate. Study results and caveats: The study generally estimated greater richness for naive than memory subsets. Lower generation probabilities were found for non-shared clonotypes than for those shared by all four donors.

It was at deep level that the assay was run. TCRdb's table, derived via immunoSEQ multiplex PCR, lists solely in-frame clones and lacks some. The table has 2 million to 2.5 million clones, about 90% seen once; the top ten hold around 0.35%. Points on this clone: The antigen remains undetermined.

Germline values: CDR1 MGHDK, CDR2 SYGVNS. This CDR3 contains 16 residues. With V trimmed by 3 bases and J by 5 bases, 9 bases remained unmatched. The sequencing input was naive CD4+ T cells from PBMCs. Subset here: CD45RA+ positively selected. The source is a man aged 18 to 29 in good health. Some clones in this sample may be carry-over from other donors' samples. The rearrangement uses TRBV25-1 and TRBJ2-7; 11 bases line up with TRBD1. CDR3 sequence (DNA): TGTGCCAGCAGTGACTACCGGGACAGGGGGTCGGACGAGCAGTACTTC. This sequence encodes CASSDYRDRGSDEQYF.